The present TCR beta chain was sequenced within a study of cytomegalovirus exposure and HLA in healthy donors. A multiplex PCR was run with 60 Vbeta primers and 13 Jbeta primers. Generated by immunoSEQ multiplex PCR, the TCRdb table keeps only in-frame clones and is missing some. Its clone listing holds 150,000 or so clones. Study observations and caveats: Rare TCR sequences predominated, though certain public TCRs were found in many donors. In vitro data verified a few CMV-associated chains as specific for CMV antigens. Several V segments, TRBV6-2 and TRBV6-3 among them, could not be told apart and were dropped.

On this clone: The antigen remains undetermined.

The V end was cut by 6 bases, the J end by 0 bases, with 9 bases between. CDR1 is LNHDA, CDR2 SQIVND, per germline (reference sequence). The CDR3 runs to 13 residues. The TCR was taken from a woman between 45 and 60 years old in good health and CMV-seronegative. Sequencing was carried out using PBMCs. J is TRBJ2-7 and V is TRBV19; D is uncertain. CDR3 sequence (DNA): TGTGCCAGTAGCCTGACAATCTCCTACGAGCAGTACTTC. Residues: CASSLTISYEQYF. The full variable domain, its missing parts supplied by reference TRBV19 and TRBJ2-7, is DGGITQSPKYLFRKEGQNVTLSCEQNLNHDAMYWYRQDPGQGLRLIYYSQIVNDFQKGDIAEGYSVSREKKESFPLTVTSAQKNPTAFYLCASSLTISYEQYFGPGTRLTVT.